A selection of T cell receptor beta chains follows, all from one sample in a study of molecular identifiers for immune sequencing clone quantification. TCRdb ran MiXCR on the PCR reads and lists one entry per CDR3 protein. The table includes about 300,000 distinct CDR3 sequences, over 20% detected once. The sequencing input was naive CD8+ T cells from blood, with Jurkat cell RNA spiked in. These receptors came from a human donor in good health. Some libraries in this study had Jurkat cell RNA spiked in. CDR3s include the opening cysteine and the closing phenylalanine or tryptophan. The D gene is left open where the match is weak. Not every row has a clone size; where given, it reads once, few, many or a size class.

D gene	V gene	J gene	clone size	CDR3 DNA	CDR3 protein
.	TRBV7-9	TRBJ1-1	many	TGTGCCAGCGTGGTCTGGGATGACACTGAAGCTTTCTTT	CASVVWDDTEAFF
.	TRBV5-6	TRBJ2-7	few	TGTGCCAGCAGCTTGGCCGGCTATGGGGCCGAGCAGTACTTC	CASSLAGYGAEQYF
.	TRBV5-6	TRBJ1-6	many	TGTGCCAGCAGCGGGATCACGACGTCTAGCTCCTATAATTCACCCCTCCACTTT	CASSGITTSSSYNSPLHF
.	TRBV28	TRBJ2-7	many	TGTGCCAGCAGTCCGCCCGGTTCCGGCCTCTACGAGCAGTACTTC	CASSPPGSGLYEQYF
.	TRBV20-1	TRBJ2-7	many	TGCAGTGCTACCCTGGGTTTCGGCTACGAGCAGTACTTC	CSATLGFGYEQYF
.	TRBV27	TRBJ2-3	many	TGTGCCAGCAGTTCCCGGGACGACTACACAGATACGCAGTATTTT	CASSSRDDYTDTQYF
.	TRBV28	TRBJ2-3	few	TGTGCCAGCAGTTTAGGGGTTAGTGGAGGCACAGATACGCAGTATTTT	CASSLGVSGGTDTQYF
.	TRBV19	TRBJ1-5	.	TGTGCCAGTAGTATGGCAGGGGCTCAGCTCCAGCATTTT	CASSMAGAQLQHF
.	TRBV5-1	TRBJ2-7	many	TGCGCCAGCAGCGAGGACTACTACGAGCAGTACTTC	CASSEDYYEQYF
.	TRBV19	TRBJ2-3	.	TGTGCCAGTAGTATAGGACAGACAGATACGCAGTATTTT	CASSIGQTDTQYF
TRBD2	TRBV4-1	TRBJ2-1	many	TGCGCCAGCAGCCAAATGCCTAGCGGGGGGGCCGCGGAGCAGTTCTTC	CASSQMPSGGAAEQFF
TRBD1	TRBV25-1	TRBJ2-5	few	TGTGCCAGCGCGGGAACAGGGGGCATTGAAGAGACCCAGTACTTC	CASAGTGGIEETQYF
TRBD2	TRBV5-4	TRBJ2-3	many	TGTGCCAGCAGCTTGGGACTAGCCACGAATACGCAGTATTTT	CASSLGLATNTQYF
.	TRBV2	TRBJ1-5	many	TGTGCCAGCAGAAGGACAGTAGATAGCAATCAGCCCCAGCATTTT	CASRRTVDSNQPQHF
.	TRBV7-2	TRBJ2-3	many	TGTGCCAGCAGCTTAGTACCGACGGGTAGCACAGATACGCAGTATTTT	CASSLVPTGSTDTQYF
.	TRBV20-1	TRBJ2-5	many	TGCAGTGCCGGAACAGGTTCGATGGAGACCCAGTACTTC	CSAGTGSMETQYF
TRBD1	TRBV20-1	TRBJ1-5	many	TGCAGTGCTAGAGGGGCGGTAGGGGGCCTTAGGCATTTT	CSARGAVGGLRHF
TRBD1	TRBV12-3/TRBV12-4	TRBJ1-1	many	TGTGCCAGCAGTTCCACAGGGGCTTATGAAGCTTTCTTT	CASSSTGAYEAFF
.	TRBV7-9	TRBJ1-1	many	TGTGCCAGCAGCTTAGTTCGGGCAGATGAAGCTTTCTTT	CASSLVRADEAFF
TRBD1	TRBV12-3/TRBV12-4	TRBJ2-1	.	TGTGCCAGCAGTCAACCGACAGGGGGCAGTGGTGGTGAGCAGTTCTTC	CASSQPTGGSGGEQFF
.	TRBV29-1	TRBJ1-1	.	TGCAGCGTTGTCAGAGGCACTGAAGCTTCCTTT	CSVVRGTEASF
.	TRBV30	TRBJ2-7	many	TGTGCCTGGAGTGTAATGCCAGGGGATGCCTACGAGCAGTACTTC	CAWSVMPGDAYEQYF
.	TRBV4-1	TRBJ2-1	many	TGCGCCAGCAGCCTCACGATATACAATGAGCAGTTCTTC	CASSLTIYNEQFF
.	TRBV12-1	TRBJ2-3	.	TGTGCCAGCAGCTTAACCGGACTAGCGGCTGGTCAAACGCAGTATTTT	CASSLTGLAAGQTQYF
.	TRBV12-3/TRBV12-4	TRBJ2-2	many	TGTGCCAGCAGTCCGGGACTGCCCACCGGGGAGCTGTTTTTT	CASSPGLPTGELFF
.	TRBV27	TRBJ2-7	.	TGTGCCAGCAGTTTGTCGCCCGCAGGGTCCGAGCAGTACTTC	CASSLSPAGSEQYF
TRBD1	TRBV27	TRBJ2-1	few	TGTGCCAGCAGTTTTATTGACAGGGGAGGATACAATGAGCAGTTCTTC	CASSFIDRGGYNEQFF
TRBD1	TRBV5-6	TRBJ1-5	many	TGTGCCAGCAGCCGAAGGACAGGGGAGGCCTATAGCAATCAGCCCCAGCATTTT	CASSRRTGEAYSNQPQHF